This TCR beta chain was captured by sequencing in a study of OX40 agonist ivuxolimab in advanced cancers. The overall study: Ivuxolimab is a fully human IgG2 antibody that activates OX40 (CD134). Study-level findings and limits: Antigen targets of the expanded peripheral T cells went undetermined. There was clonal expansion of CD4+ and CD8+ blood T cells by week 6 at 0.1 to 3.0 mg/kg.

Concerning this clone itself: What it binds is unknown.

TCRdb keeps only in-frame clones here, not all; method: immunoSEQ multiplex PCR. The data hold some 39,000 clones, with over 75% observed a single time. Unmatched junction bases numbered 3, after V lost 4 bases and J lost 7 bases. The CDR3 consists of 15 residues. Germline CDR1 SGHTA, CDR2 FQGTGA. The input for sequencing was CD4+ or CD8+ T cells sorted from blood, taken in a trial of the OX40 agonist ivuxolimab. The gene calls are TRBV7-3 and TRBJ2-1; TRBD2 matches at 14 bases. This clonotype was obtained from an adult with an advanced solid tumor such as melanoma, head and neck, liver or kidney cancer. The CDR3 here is CASSSGLAGVNEQFF. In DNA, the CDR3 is TGTGCCAGCAGCTCGGGACTAGCGGGAGTGAATGAGCAGTTCTTC.